A single sample is the source of the 23 T cell receptor beta chains below, sequenced in a study of blood T cell repertoires in COVID-19. Clones were read by immunoSEQ multiplex PCR, and TCRdb kept only the in-frame ones, dropping some. Among fewer than 55,000 clones listed, approximately 85% were seen once. The sequencing input was peripheral blood. These receptors were taken from a woman older than 75 with COVID-19, enrolled during active disease.

The chain links TRBV11-3 to TRBJ2-1; 7 bases are shared with TRBD1. The V gene's germline CDR1 is SGHNT and CDR2 YENEEA. This CDR3 is built from 15 residues. Trimming at V came to 5 bases and at J to 3 bases, leaving 7 bases not matched to a gene. The CDR3 reads CASSHPTGNYNEQFF. CDR3 in DNA: TGTGCCAGCAGCCACCCGACAGGGAACTACAATGAGCAGTTCTTC.

This clone was detected only once. The chain uses TRBV14 and TRBJ2-1, with TRBD1 matching over 7 bases. V gave up 1 base and J gave up 2 bases; unmatched junction bases: 8. The CDR3 covers 17 residues. Germline CDR1 is SGHDN and CDR2 is FVKESK. CDR3 loop: CASSQGWQGVTYNEQFF. Here the CDR3 DNA reads TGTGCCAGCAGCCAAGGTTGGCAGGGGGTAACCTACAATGAGCAGTTCTTC.

V gene TRBV18 combines with J gene TRBJ2-5; 14 bases are a match to TRBD2. The CDR3 is 17 residues long. Trimming took 3 bases from V and 1 from J; bases not matched to a gene: 4. The V gene's germline CDR1 is KGHSH and CDR2 LQKENI. DNA for the CDR3: TGTGCCAGCTCACCGACGACTAGCGGGAGGGGCCAAGAGACCCAGTACTTC. Its translation: CASSPTTSGRGQETQYF.

The chain joins TRBV11-3 to TRBJ2-5; TRBD1 matches 8 bases. V was pared by 5 bases and J by 2 bases, with 7 bases of the junction left unmatched. The V gene's germline CDR1 is SGHNT and CDR2 YENEEA. This CDR3 is built from 15 residues. CDR3 amino acids: CASSAGTGFQETQYF. The CDR3 nucleotides are TGTGCCAGCAGCGCCGGGACAGGCTTTCAAGAGACCCAGTACTTC. The entire variable domain, with the rest obtained from reference TRBV11-3 and TRBJ2-5, is as follows: EAGVVQSPRYKIIEKKQPVAFWCNPISGHNTLYWYLQNLGQGPELLIRYENEEAVDDSQLPKDRFSAERLKGVDSTLKIQPAELGDSAVYLCASSAGTGFQETQYFGPGTRLLVL.

This clone was seen a few times. The CDR3 region is CASSQADNSNQPQHF. In DNA form, the CDR3 reads TGCGCCAGCAGCCAAGCGGACAATAGCAATCAGCCCCAGCATTTT. The V gene is TRBV4-1, the J gene TRBJ1-5; a possible D gene is TRBD1 (5 bases). There are 15 residues in the CDR3. Trimming removed 1 base from V and 0 bases from J, with 7 bases in between. Germline V gene data show CDR1 as MGHRA and CDR2 as YSYEKL.

This chain uses TRBV18 with TRBJ1-5; TRBD1 matches at 7 bases. Unmatched junction bases numbered 11, after V lost 6 bases and J lost 3 bases. There are 16 residues in the CDR3. CDR1 is KGHSH and CDR2 is LQKENI in the germline V gene. This CDR3 is CASSLVGQFLNQPQHF. The CDR3 coding sequence is TGTGCCAGCTCCCTCGTGGGACAGTTTCTCAATCAGCCCCAGCATTTT.

The chain has TRBV12-3 or TRBV12-4 and TRBJ2-5, with D perhaps TRBD1 (6 bases). CDR3 length equals 13 residues. Trimming removed 4 bases at V and 5 bases at J, with 11 bases between. The CDR3 coding sequence is TGTGCCAGCAGTTGGCCAGGGGAGGAGACCCAGTACTTC. It translates to CASSWPGEETQYF.

The chain carries TRBV6-5 and TRBJ2-1; tentative D call: TRBD1 (6 bases). The V gene lost 7 bases and the J gene lost 4 bases, with 17 bases spanning the gap. The CDR3 runs to 15 residues. The germline V gene encodes CDR1 MNHEY and CDR2 SVGAGI. Here the CDR3 DNA reads TGTGCCAGCATGGCAGGGGCGCACGTATACAATGAGCAGTTCTTC. The encoded protein is CASMAGAHVYNEQFF.

The rearrangement links TRBV7-8 to TRBJ1-6; 9 nucleotides agree with TRBD1. The CDR3 spans 16 residues. CDR1 and CDR2 from the germline V gene are SGHVS and FQNEAQ. Unmatched junction bases numbered 12, after V lost 5 bases and J lost 10 bases. CDR3 loop: CASSAIPGQGGSPLHF. As DNA, the CDR3 is TGTGCCAGCAGCGCCATACCGGGACAGGGAGGCTCACCCCTCCACTTT.

V usage is TRBV7-9 and J usage is TRBJ2-3; tentatively, D is TRBD2 (6 bases). The CDR3 loop spans 15 amino acids. Germline V gene data show CDR1 as SEHNR and CDR2 as FQNEAQ (reference sequence). V dropped 2 bases and J dropped 6 bases, with 15 bases sitting between them. The CDR3 region is CASSLFRERRDTQYF. The CDR3 DNA reads TGTGCCAGCAGCTTATTCCGGGAGCGGAGGGATACGCAGTATTTT.

This clone has only one observation. The chain is built from TRBV19 and TRBJ1-2; D ambiguous. Germline V gene lookup returns CDR1 LNHDA and CDR2 SQIVND (reference sequence). This CDR3 comprises 13 residues. Trimming cost V 1 base and J 5 bases, with 8 bases left between them. CDR3 protein: CASSIGSGYGYTF. The CDR3 coding sequence is TGTGCCAGTAGTATAGGGTCGGGGTATGGCTACACCTTC.

The gene calls are TRBV7-9 and TRBJ1-1; no reliable D call. Germline V lookup: CDR1 SEHNR, CDR2 FQNEAQ (reference sequence). Deletions cut 6 bases from V and 1 base from J, with 9 bases between. The CDR3 sequence is 13 residues long. The CDR3 is CASSTQQNTEAFF. The CDR3 region has the DNA TGTGCCAGCAGTACACAACAGAACACTGAAGCTTTCTTT.

The J gene is TRBJ1-5, the V gene TRBV28; no reliable D call. The germline V and J ends were trimmed by 1 base and 0 bases, with 10 bases remaining between them. This CDR3 spans 16 amino acids. Per germline, CDR1 MDHEN and CDR2 SYDVKM. CDR3 bases: TGTGCCAGCAGTTTATCCCCTTTTAATAGCAATCAGCCCCAGCATTTT. Encoded protein: CASSLSPFNSNQPQHF.

The J gene is TRBJ1-2, the V gene TRBV2, with D tentatively TRBD1 (5 bases). The CDR3 sequence is 13 residues long. The V gene's germline CDR1 is SNHLY and CDR2 FYNNEI. V was trimmed by 2 bases and J by 6 bases, leaving 10 bases between them. CDR3 sequence (DNA): TGTGCCAGCAGTGAATGGGGACTCGATGGCTACACCTTC. This gives the protein CASSEWGLDGYTF.

The table lists this clone with a count of one. The gene calls are TRBV4-1 and TRBJ1-4; D might be TRBD1 (6 bases). Germline values: CDR1 MGHRA, CDR2 YSYEKL. V lost 0 bases and J lost 4, with 9 bases in between. The CDR3 extends over 15 amino acids. The CDR3 coding sequence is TGCGCCAGCAGCCAAGAAGACAGGATTAATGAAAAACTGTTTTTT. This encodes CASSQEDRINEKLFF.

The chain recombines TRBV5-1 with TRBJ2-1; TRBD2 agrees at 13 bases. Trimming removed 2 bases from V and 4 bases from J; junction bases left unmatched: 0. The CDR3 has 15 residues. Germline V gene lookup returns CDR1 SGHRS and CDR2 YFSETQ. CDR3 nucleotides: TGCGCCAGCAGCTTACTAGCGGGAGGGTACAATGAGCAGTTCTTC. Translating it yields CASSLLAGGYNEQFF.

The gene calls are TRBV2 and TRBJ2-6; no clear D. From germline, CDR1 is SNHLY and CDR2 FYNNEI. Trimming cost V 4 bases and J 0 bases, with 7 bases left between them. The CDR3 is 15 residues long. The CDR3 region is CASSAQSSGANVLTF. CDR3 DNA sequence: TGTGCCAGCAGTGCGCAGTCCTCTGGGGCCAACGTCCTGACTTTC. The full variable domain, its missing parts supplied by reference TRBV2 and TRBJ2-6, is EPEVTQTPSHQVTQMGQEVILRCVPISNHLYFYWYRQILGQKVEFLVSFYNNEISEKSEIFDDQFSVERPDGSNFTLKIRSTKLEDSAMYFCASSAQSSGANVLTFGAGSRLTVL.

CDR3 sequence: CARATSDNTGELFF. The CDR3 region has the DNA TGTGCCAGGGCGACTAGCGACAACACCGGGGAGCTGTTTTTT. The chain is built from TRBV6-4 and TRBJ2-2, with 8 bases lining up with TRBD2. Germline V gene lookup returns CDR1 MRHNA and CDR2 SNTAGT. This CDR3 spans 14 amino acids. The J segment lost 2 bases and the V segment lost 9 bases, leaving 5 bases of the junction unmatched.

This clone was recorded a few times. The chain joins TRBV18 to TRBJ2-1, with TRBD2 identical over 8 bases. V lost 4 bases and J lost 1; bases outside the gene matches: 6. CDR3 length: 16 amino acids. Germline CDR1 is KGHSH and CDR2 is LQKENI. The CDR3 DNA is TGTGCCAGCTCACTGAGGACTAGCCGATCCTACAATGAGCAGTTCTTC. It specifies CASSLRTSRSYNEQFF.

The chain uses TRBV7-2 and TRBJ1-2; D is unclear. V gave up 2 bases and J gave up 8 bases, with 21 bases separating them. The CDR3 extends over 16 amino acids. The V gene's germline CDR1 is SGHTA and CDR2 FQGNSA. CDR3 DNA sequence: TGTGCCAGCAGCTTATTTTCCGGCCAGCCCGGGTTGGGCTACACCTTC. Protein: CASSLFSGQPGLGYTF.

The chain joins TRBV2 to TRBJ2-7; 11 nucleotides agree with TRBD2. The germline CDR1 and CDR2 sequences are SNHLY and FYNNEI. The V and J ends lost 3 bases and 2 bases, in that order; junction bases with no gene match: 6. CDR3 length equals 16 residues. The CDR3 sequence: CASSDLTSGTPYEQYF. CDR3 coding DNA: TGTGCCAGCAGTGATTTGACTAGCGGGACCCCCTACGAGCAGTACTTC.

The V gene is TRBV28, the J gene TRBJ2-1; 11 nucleotides match TRBD1. The germline V gene has CDR1 MDHEN and CDR2 SYDVKM. This CDR3 is built from 15 residues. The junction had 6 bases not matched to a gene; V was cut back by 7 bases and J by 4 bases. CDR3: CASKSDRGQYNEQFF. CDR3 coding DNA: TGTGCCAGCAAATCGGACAGGGGGCAGTACAATGAGCAGTTCTTC.

This clone was picked up a small number of times. This chain joins TRBV29-1 and TRBJ1-3; 8 bases agree with TRBD1. Germline V gene sequence: CDR1 SQVTM, CDR2 ANQGSEA. This CDR3 has 14 amino acids. V lost 6 bases to trimming and J lost 4 bases; unmatched junction nucleotides: 8. CDR3 residues: CSVRQGTSGNTIYF. CDR3 in DNA: TGCAGCGTCCGACAGGGGACATCGGGAAACACCATATATTTT.